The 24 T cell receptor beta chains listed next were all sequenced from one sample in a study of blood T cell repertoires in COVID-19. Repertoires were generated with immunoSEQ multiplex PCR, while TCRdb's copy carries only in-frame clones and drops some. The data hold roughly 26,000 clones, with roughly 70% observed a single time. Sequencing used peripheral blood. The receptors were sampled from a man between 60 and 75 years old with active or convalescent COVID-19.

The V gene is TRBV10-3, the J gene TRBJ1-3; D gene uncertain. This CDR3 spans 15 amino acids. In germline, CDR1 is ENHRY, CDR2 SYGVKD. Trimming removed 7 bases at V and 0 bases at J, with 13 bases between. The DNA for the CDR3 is TGTGCCATCACTGAAGGACGGGACTCTGGAAACACCATATATTTT. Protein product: CAITEGRDSGNTIYF.

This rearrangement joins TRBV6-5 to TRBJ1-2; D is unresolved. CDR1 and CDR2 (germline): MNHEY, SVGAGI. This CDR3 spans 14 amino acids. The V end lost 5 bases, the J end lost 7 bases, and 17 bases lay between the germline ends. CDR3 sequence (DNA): TGTGCCAGCAGTCCCAGCGCCACCGCGGGTGGCTACACCTTC. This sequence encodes CASSPSATAGGYTF.

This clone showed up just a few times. The CDR3 region has the DNA TGTGCCAGCTCCATCATAGTGAGTGGCTATGGCTACACCTTC. This translates into CASSIIVSGYGYTF. This chain links TRBV7-9 with TRBJ1-2; D ambiguous. CDR1 is SEHNR, CDR2 FQNEAQ, per germline (reference sequence). The CDR3 totals 14 residues. Trimming removed 8 bases at V and 4 bases at J, with 17 bases between.

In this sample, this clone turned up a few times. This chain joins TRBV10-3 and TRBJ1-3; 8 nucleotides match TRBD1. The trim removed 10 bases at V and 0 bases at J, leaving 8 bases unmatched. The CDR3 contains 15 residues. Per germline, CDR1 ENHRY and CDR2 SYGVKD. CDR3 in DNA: TGTGCCACGCAGACAGGGGCCCTCTCTGGAAACACCATATATTTT. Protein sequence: CATQTGALSGNTIYF.

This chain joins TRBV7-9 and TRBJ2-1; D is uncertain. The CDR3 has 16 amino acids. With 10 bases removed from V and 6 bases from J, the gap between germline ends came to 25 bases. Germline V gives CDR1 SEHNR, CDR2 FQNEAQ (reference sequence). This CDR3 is CATIRPRHVRTNEQFF. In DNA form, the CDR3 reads TGTGCCACCATCCGCCCCCGTCACGTCAGAACCAATGAGCAGTTCTTC.

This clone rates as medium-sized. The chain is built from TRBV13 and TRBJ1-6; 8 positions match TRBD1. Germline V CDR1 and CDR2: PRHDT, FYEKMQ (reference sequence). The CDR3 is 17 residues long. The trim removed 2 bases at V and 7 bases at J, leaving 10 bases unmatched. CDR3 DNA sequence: TGTGCCAGCAGCTTATATCCTGGGACAGGAGTGAATTCACCCCTCCACTTT. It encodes CASSLYPGTGVNSPLHF.

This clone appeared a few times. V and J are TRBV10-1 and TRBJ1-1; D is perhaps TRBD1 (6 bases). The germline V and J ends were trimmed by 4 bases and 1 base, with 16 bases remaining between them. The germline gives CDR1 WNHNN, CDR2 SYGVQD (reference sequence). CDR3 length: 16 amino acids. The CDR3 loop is CASSAGQPPGNTEAFF. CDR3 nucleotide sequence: TGCGCCAGCAGTGCGGGACAACCCCCCGGGAACACTGAAGCTTTCTTT.

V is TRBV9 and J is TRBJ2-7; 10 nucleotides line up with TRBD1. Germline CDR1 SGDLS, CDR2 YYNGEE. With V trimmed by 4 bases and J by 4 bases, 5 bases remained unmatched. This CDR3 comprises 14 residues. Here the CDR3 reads CASSQGQGKYEQYF. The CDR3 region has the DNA TGTGCCAGCAGCCAGGGACAGGGGAAGTACGAGCAGTACTTC.

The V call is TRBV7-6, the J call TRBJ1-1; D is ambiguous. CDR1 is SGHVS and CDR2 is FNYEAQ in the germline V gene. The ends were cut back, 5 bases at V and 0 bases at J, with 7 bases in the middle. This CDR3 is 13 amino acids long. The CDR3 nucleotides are TGTGCCAGCAGCGTAACAGTGAACACTGAAGCTTTCTTT. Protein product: CASSVTVNTEAFF. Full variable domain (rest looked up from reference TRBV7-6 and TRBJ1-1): GAGVSQSPRYKVTKRGQDVALRCDPISGHVSLYWYRQALGQGPEFLTYFNYEAQQDKSGLPNDRFSAERPEGSISTLTIQRTEQRDSAMYRCASSVTVNTEAFFGQGTRLTVV.

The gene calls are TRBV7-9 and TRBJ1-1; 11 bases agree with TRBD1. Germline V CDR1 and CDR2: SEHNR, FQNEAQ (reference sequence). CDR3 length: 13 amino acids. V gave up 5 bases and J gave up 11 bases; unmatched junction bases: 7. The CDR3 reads CASSQGQGEAAFF. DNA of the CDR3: TGTGCCAGCAGCCAGGGACAGGGGGAGGCGGCTTTCTTT.

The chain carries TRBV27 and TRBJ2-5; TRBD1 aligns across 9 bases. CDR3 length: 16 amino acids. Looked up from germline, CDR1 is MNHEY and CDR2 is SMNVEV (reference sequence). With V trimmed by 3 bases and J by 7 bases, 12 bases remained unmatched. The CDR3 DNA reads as TGTGCCAGCAGTTTCGGGACAGGGTGGGGAACGGGGACCCAGTACTTC. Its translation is CASSFGTGWGTGTQYF.

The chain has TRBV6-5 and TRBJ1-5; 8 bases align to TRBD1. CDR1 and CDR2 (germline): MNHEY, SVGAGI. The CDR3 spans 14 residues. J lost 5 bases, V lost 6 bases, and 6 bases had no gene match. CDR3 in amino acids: CASRRLTGDQPQHF. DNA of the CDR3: TGTGCCAGCAGGCGACTGACAGGGGATCAGCCCCAGCATTTT.

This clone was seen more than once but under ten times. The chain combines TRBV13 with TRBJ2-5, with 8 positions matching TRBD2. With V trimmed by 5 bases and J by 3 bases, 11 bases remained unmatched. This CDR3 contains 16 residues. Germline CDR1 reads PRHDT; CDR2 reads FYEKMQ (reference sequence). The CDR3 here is CASSPAVAGREETQYF. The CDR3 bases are TGTGCCAGCAGCCCCGCAGTAGCGGGGCGTGAAGAGACCCAGTACTTC.

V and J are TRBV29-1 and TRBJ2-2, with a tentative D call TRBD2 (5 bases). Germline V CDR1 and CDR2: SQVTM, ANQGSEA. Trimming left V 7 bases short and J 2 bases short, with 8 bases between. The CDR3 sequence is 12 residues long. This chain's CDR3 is CSGGFNTGELFF. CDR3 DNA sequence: TGCAGCGGCGGGTTTAACACCGGGGAGCTGTTTTTT.

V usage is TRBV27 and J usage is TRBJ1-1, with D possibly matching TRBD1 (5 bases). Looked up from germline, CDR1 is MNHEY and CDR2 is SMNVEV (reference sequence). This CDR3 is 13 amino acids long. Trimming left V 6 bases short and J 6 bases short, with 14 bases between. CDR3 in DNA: TGTGCCAGCAGGATCAGGGTGGACGCTGAAGCTTTCTTT. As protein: CASRIRVDAEAFF.

The CDR3 is CASSPGRGLGQETQYF. The CDR3 DNA follows: TGTGCCAGCAGCCCTGGGCGCGGGCTGGGGCAAGAGACCCAGTACTTC. The chain links TRBV5-4 to TRBJ2-5, with a tentative D call TRBD2 (5 bases). The CDR3 totals 16 residues. Germline V gene lookup returns CDR1 SGHNT and CDR2 YYREEE (reference sequence). V was trimmed by 4 bases and J by 2 bases, leaving 18 bases between them. Supplemented by reference TRBV5-4 and TRBJ2-5, the full variable domain reads ETGVTQSPTHLIKTRGQQVTLRCSSQSGHNTVSWYQQALGQGPQFIFQYYREEENGRGNFPPRFSGLQFPNYSSELNVNALELDDSALYLCASSPGRGLGQETQYFGPGTRLLVL.

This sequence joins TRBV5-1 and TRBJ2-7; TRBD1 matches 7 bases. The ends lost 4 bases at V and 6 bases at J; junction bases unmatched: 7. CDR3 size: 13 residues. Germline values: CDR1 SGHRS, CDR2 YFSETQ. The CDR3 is CASSSDRAGEQYF. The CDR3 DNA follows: TGCGCCAGCAGCAGTGACAGGGCGGGCGAGCAGTACTTC.

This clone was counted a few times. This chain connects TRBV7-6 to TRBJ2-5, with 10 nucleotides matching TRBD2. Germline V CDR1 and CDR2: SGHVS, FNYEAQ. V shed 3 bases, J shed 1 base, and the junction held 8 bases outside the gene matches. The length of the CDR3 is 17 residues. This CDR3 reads CASSLSTSGNSQETQYF. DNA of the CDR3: TGTGCCAGCAGCTTGTCTACTAGCGGGAACTCCCAAGAGACCCAGTACTTC.

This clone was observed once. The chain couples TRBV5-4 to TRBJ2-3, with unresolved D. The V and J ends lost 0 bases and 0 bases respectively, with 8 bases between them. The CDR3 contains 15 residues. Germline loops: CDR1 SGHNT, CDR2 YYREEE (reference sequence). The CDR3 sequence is CASSLAPTSTDTQYF. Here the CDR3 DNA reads TGTGCCAGCAGCTTGGCCCCTACTAGCACAGATACGCAGTATTTT. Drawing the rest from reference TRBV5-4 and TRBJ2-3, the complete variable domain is ETGVTQSPTHLIKTRGQQVTLRCSSQSGHNTVSWYQQALGQGPQFIFQYYREEENGRGNFPPRFSGLQFPNYSSELNVNALELDDSALYLCASSLAPTSTDTQYFGPGTRLTVL.

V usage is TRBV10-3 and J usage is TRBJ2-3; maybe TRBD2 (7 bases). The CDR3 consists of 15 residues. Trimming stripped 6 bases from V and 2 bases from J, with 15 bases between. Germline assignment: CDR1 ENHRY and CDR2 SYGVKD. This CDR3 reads CAISQGGGNTDTQYF. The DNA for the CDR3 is TGTGCCATCAGCCAAGGGGGGGGAAACACAGATACGCAGTATTTT.

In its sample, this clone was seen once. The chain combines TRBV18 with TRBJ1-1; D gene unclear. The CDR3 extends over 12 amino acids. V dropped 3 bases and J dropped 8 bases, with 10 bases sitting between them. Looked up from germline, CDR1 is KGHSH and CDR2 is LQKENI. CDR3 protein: CASSPTGREAFF. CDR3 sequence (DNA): TGTGCCAGCTCACCCACCGGGAGGGAAGCTTTCTTT.

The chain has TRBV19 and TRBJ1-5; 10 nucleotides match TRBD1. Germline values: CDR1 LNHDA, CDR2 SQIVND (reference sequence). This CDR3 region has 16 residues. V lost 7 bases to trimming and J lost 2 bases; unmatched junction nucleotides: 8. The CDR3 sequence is CASTLGDRGGNQPQHF. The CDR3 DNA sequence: TGTGCCAGTACCCTGGGGGACAGGGGTGGCAATCAGCCCCAGCATTTT.

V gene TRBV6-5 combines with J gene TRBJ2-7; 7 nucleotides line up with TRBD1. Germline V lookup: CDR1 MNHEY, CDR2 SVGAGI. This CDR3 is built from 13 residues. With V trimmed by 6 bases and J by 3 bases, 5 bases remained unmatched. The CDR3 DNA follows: TGTGCCAGCAGCCTAGACAGGGTCTACGAGCAGTACTTC. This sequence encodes CASSLDRVYEQYF.

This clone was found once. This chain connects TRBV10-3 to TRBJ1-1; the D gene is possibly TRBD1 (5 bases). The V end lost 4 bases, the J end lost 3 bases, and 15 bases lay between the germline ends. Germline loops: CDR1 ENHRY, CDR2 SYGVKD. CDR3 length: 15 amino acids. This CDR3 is CAISGGRFQDTEAFF. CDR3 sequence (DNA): TGTGCCATCAGTGGGGGGAGGTTTCAGGACACTGAAGCTTTCTTT.